The 9 T cell receptor beta chains presented below share a single source sample, sequenced in a study of T cells in Graves' hyperthyroidism and ophthalmopathy. Amplification yielded TCR beta CDR3 regions, with RNA transcripts as the source. A first-round RT-PCR of the TCR CDR3 used the HTBI primer set. TCRdb passed the multiplex PCR reads through MiXCR, listing each CDR3 protein once. The sample carries 620,000 or so distinct CDR3 sequences, more than 12% recorded once. Sample: blood. The receptors shown here come from a woman aged 50 to 60 with Graves' ophthalmopathy.

Ten or more counts support this clonotype. The genes are TRBV6-1 and TRBJ2-3; D assignment may be TRBD1 or TRBD2 (5 bases each). This CDR3 has 15 residues. Per germline, CDR1 MNHNS and CDR2 SASEGT. V was cut by 6 bases and J by 4 bases, with 17 bases left in between. This chain's CDR3 is CASRPSGTTPDTQYF. The CDR3 nucleotides read TGTGCCAGCAGACCATCCGGGACGACTCCAGATACGCAGTATTTT.

The chain employs TRBV2 and TRBJ2-2, with no clear D. This CDR3 has 11 amino acids. The V gene lost 4 bases and the J gene lost 6 bases, with 3 bases spanning the gap. Germline V gene data show CDR1 as SNHLY and CDR2 as FYNNEI. CDR3: CASSAAGELFF. The CDR3 DNA reads as TGTGCCAGCAGTGCAGCCGGGGAGCTGTTTTTT.

This clonotype was recorded at least ten times. This sequence joins TRBV30 and TRBJ1-5; D ambiguous. CDR1 and CDR2 (germline): GTSNPN, SVGIG (reference sequence). This CDR3 comprises 15 residues. The V and J ends lost 0 bases and 1 base respectively, with 10 bases between them. As DNA, the CDR3 is TGTGCCTGGAGTGTGGGTCTCAGGAGCAATCAGCCCCAGCATTTT. It specifies CAWSVGLRSNQPQHF.

This clonotype occurred many times. V gene TRBV5-5 combines with J gene TRBJ2-3, with 8 bases matching TRBD1. The CDR3 contains 15 residues. Germline CDR1 and CDR2: SGHKS and YYEKEE (reference sequence). J lost 0 bases, V lost 3 bases, and 3 bases had no gene match. The CDR3 DNA follows: TGTGCCAGCAGCTCAGGGGACAGGAGCACAGATACGCAGTATTTT. This codes for CASSSGDRSTDTQYF.

This clonotype was counted only a few times. V usage is TRBV4-2 and J usage is TRBJ1-6; D remains ambiguous. The CDR3 extends over 12 amino acids. The V and J ends lost 0 bases and 16 bases respectively, with 10 bases between them. CDR1 and CDR2 from the germline V gene are LGHNA and YNFKEQ. This CDR3 is CASSQDSSPLHF. For the CDR3, the DNA is TGTGCCAGCAGCCAAGACTCTTCGCCACTCCACTTT.

Ten or more counts support this clonotype. CDR3 sequence reads: CSASFPDIDNEQFF. CDR3 nucleotide sequence: TGCAGTGCTAGCTTTCCGGACATAGACAATGAGCAGTTCTTC. This rearrangement joins TRBV20-1 to TRBJ2-1; possibly TRBD1 for D (5 bases). Trimming left V 3 bases short and J 5 bases short, with 14 bases between. The CDR3 has 14 residues. The germline gives CDR1 DFQATT, CDR2 SNEGSKA (reference sequence).

For this clonotype: This CDR3 fails to terminate in the conserved phenylalanine or tryptophan, so it likely reflects a read error. The chain recombines TRBV6-1 with TRBJ2-3; TRBD2 aligns across 7 bases. Germline V gives CDR1 MNHNS, CDR2 SASEGT. V trimming: 6 bases; J trimming: 1 base; junction bases outside the gene matches: 10. The length of the CDR3 is 16 residues. CDR3 protein: CASRERGRAGTDTQYS. In nucleotides, the CDR3 is TGTGCCAGCAGAGAACGAGGGAGGGCCGGCACAGATACGCAGTATTCT.

At least ten counts were recorded for this clonotype. The chain has TRBV6-1 and TRBJ1-1; D is ambiguous. V was pared by 3 bases and J by 3 bases, with 11 bases between. This CDR3 is 14 amino acids long. Germline CDR1 MNHNS, CDR2 SASEGT. CDR3 region: CASSEGPAYTEAFF. CDR3 bases: TGTGCCAGCAGTGAGGGCCCGGCCTACACTGAAGCTTTCTTT.

This clonotype was counted at least ten times. The genes are TRBV12-3 or TRBV12-4 and TRBJ2-7; 7 positions agree with TRBD1. The trim removed 3 bases at V and 5 bases at J, leaving 7 bases unmatched. The CDR3 loop spans 14 amino acids. In DNA form, the CDR3 reads TGTGCCAGCAGTTTCACTGACAGGGCCCACGAGCAGTACTTC. Translation: CASSFTDRAHEQYF.